This passage covers 15 T cell receptor beta chains from one sample sequenced in a study of T cells in Graves' hyperthyroidism and ophthalmopathy. RNA transcripts gave rise to amplified TCR beta CDR3 regions. Carried out on the TCR CDR3, a first-round RT-PCR used the HTBI primer set. TCRdb analysed the multiplex PCR reads with MiXCR anew, one entry per CDR3 protein. This sample has 370,000 or so distinct CDR3 sequences, with about 14% found just once. Sequencing was performed on blood. These TCRs come from a young man with Graves' hyperthyroidism that later progressed to Graves' ophthalmopathy.

The sample holds many counts of this clonotype. The V and J genes are TRBV5-1 and TRBJ1-6; D ambiguous. The CDR3 covers 14 residues. Trimming took off 2 bases at V and 7 bases at J, with 10 bases between the two ends. Germline CDR1 SGHRS, CDR2 YFSETQ. In DNA form, the CDR3 reads TGCGCCAGCAGCTTTGGCAGGAACAATTCACCCCTCCACTTT. Residues: CASSFGRNNSPLHF.

This clonotype appeared many times. This chain uses TRBV2 with TRBJ1-5; no clear D gene. The germline V gene has CDR1 SNHLY and CDR2 FYNNEI. Trimming stripped 6 bases from V and 1 base from J, with 10 bases between. The CDR3 sequence is 14 residues long. CDR3 nucleotides: TGTGCCAGCAGGAGTACAGCAAGCAATCAGCCCCAGCATTTT. Its translation is CASRSTASNQPQHF.

J is TRBJ2-1 and V is TRBV27; D assignment may be TRBD1 or TRBD2 (6 bases each). In germline, CDR1 is MNHEY, CDR2 SMNVEV (reference sequence). V lost 2 bases, J lost 3 bases, and 11 bases lay in between. CDR3 length equals 15 residues. CDR3 in amino acids: CASSLGGRGYNEQFF. The CDR3 DNA reads as TGTGCCAGCAGTTTAGGGGGGCGGGGCTACAATGAGCAGTTCTTC.

This clonotype was recorded many times. The chain links TRBV7-2 to TRBJ1-5; no definite D call. V was clipped by 1 base and J by 0 bases, with 7 bases between them. Germline CDR1 and CDR2: SGHTA and FQGNSA. This CDR3 spans 15 amino acids. The CDR3 reads CASSLVADSNQPQHF. The CDR3, as DNA: TGTGCCAGCAGCTTAGTGGCGGATAGCAATCAGCCCCAGCATTTT.

This clonotype was detected a few times. The chain uses TRBV20-1 and TRBJ2-7; no clear D gene. Looked up from germline, CDR1 is DFQATT and CDR2 is SNEGSKA (reference sequence). Trimming took 5 bases from V and 0 from J, leaving 2 bases between them. CDR3 size: 10 residues. Here the CDR3 reads CSADSYEQYF. The CDR3 region has the DNA TGCAGTGCTGACTCCTACGAGCAGTACTTC.

V is TRBV7-3 and J is TRBJ2-3, with 8 bases matching TRBD2. V shed 1 base, J shed 0 bases, and the junction held 3 bases outside the gene matches. The CDR3 spans 16 residues. Germline CDR1 is SGHTA and CDR2 is FQGTGA. The CDR3 protein is CASSLNQRGSTDTQYF. The CDR3 DNA sequence: TGTGCCAGCAGCTTAAACCAGCGGGGGAGCACAGATACGCAGTATTTT.

This clonotype was observed many times. The V gene is TRBV5-5, the J gene TRBJ1-6; D is unclear. The CDR3 length is 13 residues. Trimming left V 4 bases short and J 5 bases short, with 7 bases between. Germline V lookup: CDR1 SGHKS, CDR2 YYEKEE (reference sequence). CDR3 bases: TGTGCCAGCAGCACGGGGAATAATTCACCCCTCCACTTT. Amino acids: CASSTGNNSPLHF. The full variable domain, with the rest looked up from reference TRBV5-5 and TRBJ1-6, is DAGVTQSPTHLIKTRGQQVTLRCSPISGHKSVSWYQQVLGQGPQFIFQYYEKEERGRGNFPDRFSARQFPNYSSELNVNALLLGDSALYLCASSTGNNSPLHFGNGTRLTVT.

This clonotype was counted at least ten times. The J gene is TRBJ1-1, the V gene TRBV29-1; D not certain. Germline V gives CDR1 SQVTM, CDR2 ANQGSEA. The CDR3 spans 11 residues. V was shortened by 5 bases and J by 4 bases, with 8 bases between the two germline ends. The CDR3 is CSVHSSTEAFF. The CDR3 DNA reads as TGCAGCGTTCACTCTAGCACTGAAGCTTTCTTT.

In its sample, this clonotype was seen a few times. V gene TRBV19 combines with J gene TRBJ1-5; possible D gene TRBD1, 6 bases. The germline CDR1 and CDR2 sequences are LNHDA and SQIVND (reference sequence). The V gene lost 3 bases and the J gene lost 15 bases, with 21 bases spanning the gap. The CDR3 consists of 14 residues. CDR3 sequence reads: CASSMATGPLCGHF. The CDR3, as DNA: TGTGCCAGTAGTATGGCGACAGGACCCCTGTGCGGGCATTTT.

This clonotype was found many times. The V gene is TRBV28, the J gene TRBJ2-1; 7 nucleotides agree with TRBD2. Germline V gene data show CDR1 as MDHEN and CDR2 as SYDVKM. V was pared by 10 bases and J by 0 bases, with 12 bases of the junction left unmatched. This CDR3 is built from 16 residues. DNA for the CDR3: TGTGCCACCGGGGGAGGGAAATGGAGCTCCTACAATGAGCAGTTCTTC. Its translation is CATGGGKWSSYNEQFF.

The gene calls are TRBV4-1 and TRBJ2-7; 11 nucleotides match TRBD2. The trim removed 3 bases at V and 1 base at J, leaving 5 bases unmatched. The CDR3 contains 16 residues. The V gene's germline CDR1 is MGHRA and CDR2 YSYEKL. The CDR3 loop is CASSQLGTSGSYEQYF. As DNA, the CDR3 is TGCGCCAGCAGCCAGCTAGGGACTAGCGGATCCTACGAGCAGTACTTC.

This clonotype was counted many times. The genes are TRBV7-9 and TRBJ2-3; D is uncertain. CDR3 size: 16 residues. In germline, CDR1 is SEHNR, CDR2 FQNEAQ (reference sequence). Trimming removed 4 bases from V and 10 bases from J, with 24 bases in between. The CDR3 nucleotides read TGTGCCAGCAGCTCCTCCGTAGTGGATCCCCACTTGGCGCAGTATTTT. Residues: CASSSSVVDPHLAQYF.

This chain connects TRBV30 to TRBJ1-5; a possible D gene is TRBD1 (5 bases). The CDR3 contains 13 residues. In germline, CDR1 is GTSNPN, CDR2 SVGIG (reference sequence). Trimming took off 0 bases at V and 7 bases at J, with 10 bases between the two ends. CDR3 protein: CAWSVRGRQPQHF. CDR3 DNA sequence: TGTGCCTGGAGTGTAAGGGGCAGGCAGCCCCAGCATTTT.

This clonotype turned up a few times. DNA for the CDR3: TGTGCCAGCAGCCCCTGGCCCAGGGAGGAGCAGTTCTTC. As protein: CASSPWPREEQFF. V usage is TRBV11-1 and J usage is TRBJ2-1; D tentatively fits TRBD1 or TRBD2 (5 bases each). Germline values: CDR1 SGHAT, CDR2 FQDESV (reference sequence). CDR3 length equals 13 residues. V shed 5 bases and J shed 10 bases, with 15 bases lying between them.

This clonotype has ten or more counts. The chain uses TRBV19 and TRBJ2-1; no firm D call. The germline gives CDR1 LNHDA, CDR2 SQIVND (reference sequence). V lost 6 bases and J lost 2, with 11 bases in between. This CDR3 has 14 residues. The CDR3 protein is CASREEGPYNEQFF. The CDR3 DNA sequence: TGTGCCAGTAGAGAAGAAGGGCCCTACAATGAGCAGTTCTTC. The full variable domain, its missing parts supplied by reference TRBV19 and TRBJ2-1, is DGGITQSPKYLFRKEGQNVTLSCEQNLNHDAMYWYRQDPGQGLRLIYYSQIVNDFQKGDIAEGYSVSREKKESFPLTVTSAQKNPTAFYLCASREEGPYNEQFFGPGTRLTVL.